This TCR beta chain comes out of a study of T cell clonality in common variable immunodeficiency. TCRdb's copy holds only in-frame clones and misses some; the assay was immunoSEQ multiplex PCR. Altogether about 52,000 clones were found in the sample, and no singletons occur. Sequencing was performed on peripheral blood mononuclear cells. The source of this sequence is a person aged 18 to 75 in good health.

The covered CDR3 bases are TGTGCCAGCTCACTATCCGGGACAGGGAACACTGAA. It specifies CASSLSGTGNTE. The CDR3 reads in full as CASSLSGTGNTEAFF. The rearrangement joins TRBV18 to TRBJ1-1; TRBD1 aligns across 8 bases. The read terminates 3 residues ahead of where the CDR3 ends, so the germline J gene completes it. The CDR3 has 15 residues. With 4 bases clipped from V and 1 base from J, the junction kept 5 bases outside the gene matches. CDR1 KGHSH and CDR2 LQKENI come from the germline V gene.